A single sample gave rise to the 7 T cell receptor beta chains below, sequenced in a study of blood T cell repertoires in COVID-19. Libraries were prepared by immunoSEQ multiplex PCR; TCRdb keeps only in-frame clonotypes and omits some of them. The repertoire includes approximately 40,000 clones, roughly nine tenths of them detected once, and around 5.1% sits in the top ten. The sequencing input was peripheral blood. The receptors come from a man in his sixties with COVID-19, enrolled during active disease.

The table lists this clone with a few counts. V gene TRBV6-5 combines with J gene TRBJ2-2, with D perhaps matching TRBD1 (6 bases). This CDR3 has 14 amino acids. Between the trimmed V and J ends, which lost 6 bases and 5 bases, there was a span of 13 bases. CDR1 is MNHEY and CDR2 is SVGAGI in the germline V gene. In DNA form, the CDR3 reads TGTGCCAGCAGCCCCGGGACAATTACCGGGGAGCTGTTTTTT. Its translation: CASSPGTITGELFF.

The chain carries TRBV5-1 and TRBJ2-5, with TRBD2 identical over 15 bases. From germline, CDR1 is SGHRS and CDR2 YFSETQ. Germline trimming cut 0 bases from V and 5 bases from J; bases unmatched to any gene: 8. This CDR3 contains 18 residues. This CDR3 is CASSLAGTSGRYTETQYF. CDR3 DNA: TGCGCCAGCAGCTTGGCGGGGACTAGCGGGAGGTATACGGAGACCCAGTACTTC.

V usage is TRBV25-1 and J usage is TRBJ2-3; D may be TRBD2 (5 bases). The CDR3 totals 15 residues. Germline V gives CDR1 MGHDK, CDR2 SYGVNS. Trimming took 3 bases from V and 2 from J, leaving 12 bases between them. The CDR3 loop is CASSDPEGATDTQYF. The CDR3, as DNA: TGTGCCAGCAGTGATCCAGAGGGAGCCACAGATACGCAGTATTTT.

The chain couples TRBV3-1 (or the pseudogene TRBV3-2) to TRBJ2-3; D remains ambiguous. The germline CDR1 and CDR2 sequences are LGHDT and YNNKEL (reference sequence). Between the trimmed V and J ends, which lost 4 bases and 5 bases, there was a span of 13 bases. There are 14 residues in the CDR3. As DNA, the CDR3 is TGTGCCAGCAGCCCTACTACTGTGGGAGATACGCAGTATTTT. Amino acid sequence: CASSPTTVGDTQYF.

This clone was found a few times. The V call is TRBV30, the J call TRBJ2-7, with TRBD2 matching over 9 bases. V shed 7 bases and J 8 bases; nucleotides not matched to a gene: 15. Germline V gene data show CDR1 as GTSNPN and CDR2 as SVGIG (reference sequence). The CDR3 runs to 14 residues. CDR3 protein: CAFELAGGRGKQYF. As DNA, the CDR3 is TGTGCCTTTGAATTGGCGGGGGGGAGAGGGAAGCAGTACTTC.

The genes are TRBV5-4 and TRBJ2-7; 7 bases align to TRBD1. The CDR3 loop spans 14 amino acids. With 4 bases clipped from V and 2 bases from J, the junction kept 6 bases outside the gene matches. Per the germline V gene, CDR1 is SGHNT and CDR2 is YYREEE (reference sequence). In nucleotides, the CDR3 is TGTGCCAGCAGCCTGTCAGGACAGGCCTACGAGCAGTACTTC. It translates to CASSLSGQAYEQYF.

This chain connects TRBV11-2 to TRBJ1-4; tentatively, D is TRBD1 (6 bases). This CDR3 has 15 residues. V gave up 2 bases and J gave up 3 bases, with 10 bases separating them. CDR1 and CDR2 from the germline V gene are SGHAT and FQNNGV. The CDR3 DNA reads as TGTGCCAGCAGCTTACGAGAGGGGGCTAATGAAAAACTGTTTTTT. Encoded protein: CASSLREGANEKLFF. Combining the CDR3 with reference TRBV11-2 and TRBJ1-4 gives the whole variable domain EAGVAQSPRYKIIEKRQSVAFWCNPISGHATLYWYQQILGQGPKLLIQFQNNGVVDDSQLPKDRFSAERLKGVDSTLKIQPAKLEDSAVYLCASSLREGANEKLFFGSGTQLSVL.